Listed below are T cell receptor beta chains from one sample, sequenced in a study of T cell responses to AZD1222 COVID-19 vaccine. Repertoires were generated with immunoSEQ multiplex PCR, while TCRdb's copy carries only in-frame clones and drops some. The data hold about 180,000 clones, with 80% to 95% observed a single time. This specimen was peripheral blood, taken 28 days after the second AZD1222 dose. These receptors all stem from an adult who received the AZD1222 COVID-19 vaccine. The CDR3 runs from the conserved cysteine through the conserved F or W. Each record gives: J gene, D gene, clone size, V gene, CDR3 protein, CDR3 DNA. D genes are given only for firm matches. Some rows mark clone size as missing; the rest say once, few, many or name a class of expanded clone.

TRBJ1-1,NA,NA,TRBV29-1,CSVEVGVNTEAFF,TGCAGCGTTGAGGTAGGGGTGAACACTGAAGCTTTCTTT
TRBJ2-1,TRBD2,NA,TRBV6-4,CASSLAGSSYNEQFF,TGTGCCAGCAGCCTAGCGGGAAGCTCCTACAATGAGCAGTTCTTC
TRBJ2-7,NA,once,TRBV18,CASSLSGSADVVEQYF,TGTGCCAGCTCCCTTTCTGGTTCCGCGGACGTAGTCGAGCAGTACTTC
TRBJ1-3,NA,NA,TRBV7-5,CARTGYGNTIYF,TGTGCCAGAACCGGCTACGGAAACACCATATATTTT
TRBJ1-1,NA,NA,TRBV7-2,CASSLAPDMNTEAFF,TGTGCCAGCAGCTTAGCACCGGACATGAACACTGAAGCTTTCTTT
TRBJ2-7,NA,NA,TRBV30,CAWSVLGVTPVYF,TGTGCCTGGAGTGTACTAGGGGTCACCCCGGTGTACTTC
TRBJ1-4,NA,NA,TRBV12-3/TRBV12-4,CASSPGFEKLFF,TGTGCCAGCAGCCCCGGTTTTGAAAAACTGTTTTTT
TRBJ2-7,NA,NA,TRBV2,CASSAPEGGREQYF,TGTGCCAGCAGCGCCCCTGAGGGGGGGCGCGAGCAGTACTTC
TRBJ2-1,NA,NA,TRBV4-1,CASSPGLLGNEQFF,TGCGCCAGCAGCCCCGGACTGTTAGGCAATGAGCAGTTCTTC
TRBJ2-7,TRBD1,NA,TRBV5-1,CASSFGTGDYEQYF,TGCGCCAGCAGCTTCGGGACAGGGGATTACGAGCAGTACTTC
TRBJ1-1,NA,NA,TRBV12-3/TRBV12-4,CASSLTGSEAFF,TGTGCCAGCAGTCTGACCGGGAGTGAAGCTTTCTTT
TRBJ1-5,NA,NA,TRBV18,CASSPDSPNSNQPQHF,TGTGCCAGCTCCCCGGACAGCCCTAATAGCAATCAGCCCCAGCATTTT
TRBJ2-5,TRBD2,NA,TRBV6-2/TRBV6-3,CASSGLAGDFRETQYF,TGTGCCAGCAGTGGACTAGCGGGGGACTTCCGGGAGACCCAGTACTTC
TRBJ1-2,NA,NA,TRBV2,CASIRPGQPYGYTF,TGTGCCAGCATTAGACCCGGCCAGCCCTATGGCTACACCTTC
TRBJ1-2,NA,NA,TRBV7-2,CASSLAVVGDTF,TGTGCCAGCAGCTTAGCTGTCGTAGGGGACACCTTC
TRBJ2-1,TRBD2,NA,TRBV6-2/TRBV6-3,CASSTTQLLAESYNEQFF,TGTGCCAGCAGTACAACCCAATTACTAGCGGAGTCCTACAATGAGCAGTTCTTC
TRBJ1-3,NA,NA,TRBV4-1,CASSQDDLGFYSGNTIYF,TGCGCCAGCAGCCAAGATGATTTAGGCTTTTACTCTGGAAACACCATATATTTT
TRBJ2-3,NA,NA,TRBV7-2,CASSPSPPGSTQYF,TGTGCCAGCAGCCCATCGCCTCCGGGATCCACGCAGTATTTT
TRBJ2-7,TRBD1,NA,TRBV6-5,CASSKTGTGAYEQYF,TGTGCCAGCAGTAAAACCGGGACAGGTGCCTACGAGCAGTACTTC
TRBJ2-1,NA,NA,TRBV5-6,CASSLGWHNEQFF,TGTGCCAGCAGCTTGGGTTGGCACAATGAGCAGTTCTTC
TRBJ2-2,NA,NA,TRBV28,CASSSQLLPDTGELFF,TGTGCCAGCAGTTCTCAACTTCTCCCTGACACCGGGGAGCTGTTTTTT
TRBJ1-2,TRBD1,NA,TRBV5-1,CASSLQGAEYGYTF,TGCGCCAGCAGCCTACAGGGGGCAGAATATGGCTACACCTTC
TRBJ2-7,NA,NA,TRBV5-1,CASSLATGRGYEQYF,TGCGCCAGCAGCTTGGCCACCGGGCGGGGATACGAGCAGTACTTC
TRBJ1-1,NA,NA,TRBV27,CASRLVGEAFF,TGTGCCAGCAGGCTGGTGGGTGAAGCTTTCTTT
TRBJ1-1,NA,NA,TRBV6-5,CASLRAGNTEAFF,TGTGCCAGCTTGAGGGCCGGGAACACTGAAGCTTTCTTT
TRBJ1-6,NA,NA,TRBV2,CASRITYNSPLHF,TGTGCCAGCAGGATTACTTATAATTCACCCCTCCACTTT
TRBJ2-1,TRBD2,NA,TRBV7-9,CASSLLRLEREGRNEQFF,TGTGCCAGCAGCTTATTACGATTGGAGCGGGAGGGCCGCAATGAGCAGTTCTTC
TRBJ1-5,TRBD1,NA,TRBV11-2,CASSLVDRNNQPQHF,TGTGCCAGCAGCTTAGTGGACAGGAACAATCAGCCCCAGCATTTT
TRBJ2-7,NA,NA,TRBV14,CASSHAYEQYF,TGTGCCAGCAGCCATGCCTACGAGCAGTACTTC
TRBJ2-2,TRBD2,NA,TRBV5-1,CASSLTGGDTGELFF,TGCGCCAGCAGCTTGACGGGAGGAGACACCGGGGAGCTGTTTTTT
TRBJ1-3,NA,NA,TRBV3-1/TRBV3-2,CASSPRPRDGNTIYF,TGTGCCAGCAGCCCTAGACCACGGGACGGAAACACCATATATTTT
TRBJ2-3,NA,NA,TRBV4-3,CASSQESGGADTQYF,TGCGCCAGCAGCCAAGAGTCAGGAGGCGCAGATACGCAGTATTTT
TRBJ1-4,NA,NA,TRBV7-9,CASRGNEKLFF,TGTGCCAGCAGAGGTAATGAAAAACTGTTTTTT
TRBJ1-4,NA,NA,TRBV10-3,CAISGDTAGEKLFF,TGTGCCATCAGTGGGGACACTGCTGGTGAAAAACTGTTTTTT
TRBJ1-4,TRBD1,NA,TRBV7-9,CASSTPRGQGGEKLFF,TGTGCCAGCAGCACACCTCGGGGACAGGGAGGTGAAAAACTGTTTTTT
TRBJ2-7,NA,once,TRBV10-3,CATITEGAYEQYF,TGTGCCACCATCACGGAGGGAGCCTACGAGCAGTACTTC
TRBJ2-3,NA,NA,TRBV18,CASSPTVSSTDTQYF,TGTGCCAGCTCCCCGACAGTCTCTAGCACAGATACGCAGTATTTT